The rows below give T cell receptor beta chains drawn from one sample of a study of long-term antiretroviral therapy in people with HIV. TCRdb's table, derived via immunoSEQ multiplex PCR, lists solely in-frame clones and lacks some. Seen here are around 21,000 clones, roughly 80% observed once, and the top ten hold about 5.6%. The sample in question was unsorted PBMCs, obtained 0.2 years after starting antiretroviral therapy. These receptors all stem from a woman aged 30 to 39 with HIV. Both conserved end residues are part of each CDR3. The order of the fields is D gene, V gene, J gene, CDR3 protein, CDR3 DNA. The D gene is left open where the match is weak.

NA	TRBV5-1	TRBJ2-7	CASSFQYGNEQYF	TGCGCCAGCAGCTTCCAATACGGGAACGAGCAGTACTTC
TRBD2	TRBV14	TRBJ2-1	CASSQGLPGGVGEQFF	TGTGCCAGCAGCCAAGGACTCCCCGGGGGGGTCGGTGAGCAGTTCTTC
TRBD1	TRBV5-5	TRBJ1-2	CASSWTGEDGYTF	TGTGCCAGCAGCTGGACAGGGGAGGATGGCTACACCTTC
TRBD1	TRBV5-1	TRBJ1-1	CASSPMPGQGDTEAFF	TGCGCCAGCAGCCCCATGCCGGGACAGGGAGACACTGAAGCTTTCTTT
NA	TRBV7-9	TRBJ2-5	CASSFLQGETQYF	TGTGCCAGCAGCTTTCTGCAGGGAGAGACCCAGTACTTC
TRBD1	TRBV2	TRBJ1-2	CAIYPGTANYGYTF	TGTGCCATATACCCCGGGACAGCTAACTATGGCTACACCTTC
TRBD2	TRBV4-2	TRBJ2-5	CASSQDVKRGSQETQYF	TGTGCCAGCAGCCAAGACGTAAAGCGGGGGAGCCAAGAGACCCAGTACTTC
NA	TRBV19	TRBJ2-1	CASRWTDYNEQFF	TGTGCCAGTAGGTGGACAGATTACAATGAGCAGTTCTTC
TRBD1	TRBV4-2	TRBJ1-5	CASSQERDSPQHF	TGTGCCAGCAGCCAAGAAAGGGACAGCCCCCAGCATTTT
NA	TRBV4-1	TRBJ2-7	CASSQEVPYYEQYF	TGCGCCAGCAGCCAAGAAGTCCCCTACTACGAGCAGTACTTC
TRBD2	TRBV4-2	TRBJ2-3	CASSQGPAGGSTDTQYF	TGTGCCAGCAGCCAAGGCCCAGCGGGGGGAAGCACAGATACGCAGTATTTT
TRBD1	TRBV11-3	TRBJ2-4	CASSLGGTAAKNIQYF	TGTGCCAGCAGCTTAGGTGGGACAGCAGCCAAAAACATTCAGTACTTC
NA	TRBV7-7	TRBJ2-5	CASSLGGGLGQETQYF	TGTGCCAGCAGCTTAGGGGGGGGCCTGGGCCAAGAGACCCAGTACTTC
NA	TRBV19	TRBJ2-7	CASSIVGGSYEQYF	TGTGCCAGTAGTATAGTTGGGGGGTCCTACGAGCAGTACTTC
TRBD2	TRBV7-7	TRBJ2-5	CASSSLSGGPWETQYF	TGTGCCAGCAGCTCCCTCAGCGGGGGACCGTGGGAGACCCAGTACTTC
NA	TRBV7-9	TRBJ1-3	CASSPRTAGNTIYF	TGTGCCAGCAGTCCTCGGACAGCCGGAAACACCATATATTTT